These 22 T cell receptor beta chains came from one sample sequenced in a study of response to subunit inactivated influenza vaccine (dated by TCRdb to the late 2010s). The method behind the library was RT-PCR. Sequencing took place on an Illumina HiSeq 2500. TCRdb reworked the public reads: Q25 trimming with fastp, MiXCR clone assembly, productive beta chains retained. Rows with one shared CDR3 protein collapse into an entry with the most common genes and DNA. The sample table shows 250,000 to 350,000 distinct CDR3 sequences, and about 20% are seen once. Clones ranked in the top ten supply about a tenth of the sample. Sequenced material: PBMCs from blood, taken about 20 months after vaccination. These receptors all come from a man between 50 and 69 years old who received an inactivated influenza vaccine. Donor details come from another sample of the same person, matched by shared clones.

This clonotype turned up a few times. The rearrangement links TRBV25-1 to TRBJ1-2; no clear D. The CDR3 length is 15 residues. Trimming cost V 1 base and J 4 bases, with 13 bases left between them. Germline V gene lookup returns CDR1 MGHDK and CDR2 SYGVNS. DNA of the CDR3: TGTGCCAGCAGTGAATTGGAGGGAGGCGGCTATGGCTACACCTTC. Translating gives CASSELEGGGYGYTF.

This clonotype was seen more than once but under ten times. The chain links TRBV24-1 to TRBJ2-3; the D gene could be TRBD1 or TRBD2 (5 bases each). The CDR3 sequence is 17 residues long. V was trimmed by 3 bases and J by 1 base, leaving 16 bases between them. Germline loops: CDR1 KGHDR, CDR2 SFDVKD. The CDR3: CATSDGDGHYGTDTQYF. As DNA, the CDR3 is TGTGCCACCAGTGATGGGGACGGCCACTACGGCACAGATACGCAGTATTTT.

This clonotype was observed many times. The chain uses TRBV12-3 or TRBV12-4 and TRBJ1-6, with TRBD1 identical over 7 bases. This CDR3 has 14 residues. V was clipped by 6 bases and J by 10 bases; unmatched bases: 9. The CDR3 sequence: CASRAGGSGSPLHF. CDR3 in DNA: TGTGCCAGCAGAGCAGGGGGGTCGGGGTCACCCCTCCACTTT.

This clonotype was observed many times. CDR3 region: CASSLVSGGLKNIQYF. The CDR3 DNA follows: TGTGCCAGCAGCTTGGTTTCAGGGGGCTTGAAAAACATTCAGTACTTC. This sequence joins TRBV5-6 and TRBJ2-4; TRBD1 matches 8 bases. The J segment lost 4 bases and the V segment lost 0 bases, leaving 6 bases of the junction unmatched. Germline loops: CDR1 SGHDT, CDR2 YYEEEE. The CDR3 covers 16 residues.

This chain connects TRBV12-3 or TRBV12-4 to TRBJ2-3; 10 bases align to TRBD2. V gave up 7 bases and J gave up 1 base; unmatched junction bases: 5. The CDR3 loop spans 15 amino acids. The CDR3 loop is CASTDLAGGTDTQYF. CDR3 nucleotides: TGTGCCAGCACAGACCTAGCGGGGGGCACAGATACGCAGTATTTT.

This rearrangement joins TRBV12-3 or TRBV12-4 to TRBJ2-7; 8 bases agree with TRBD2. The trim removed 2 bases at V and 4 bases at J, leaving 7 bases unmatched. CDR3 size: 15 residues. The CDR3 protein is CASSLPGGAMYEQYF. CDR3 nucleotide sequence: TGTGCCAGCAGTTTACCCGGGGGGGCTATGTACGAGCAGTACTTC.

This clonotype was observed many times. The gene calls are TRBV29-1 and TRBJ1-3, with D possibly TRBD1 on 5 matching bases. The CDR3 loop spans 14 amino acids. In germline, CDR1 is SQVTM, CDR2 ANQGSEA. Trimming took 6 bases from V and 5 from J, leaving 17 bases between them. CDR3 sequence reads: CSVFQGPPRNTIYF. The CDR3 DNA reads TGCAGCGTGTTCCAGGGACCACCTCGAAACACCATATATTTT. Full variable domain (outside the CDR3, taken from reference TRBV29-1 and TRBJ1-3): SAVISQKPSRDICQRGTSLTIQCQVDSQVTMMFWYRQQPGQSLTLIATANQGSEATYESGFVIDKFPISRPNLTFSTLTVSNMSPEDSSIYLCSVFQGPPRNTIYFGEGSWLTVV.

This rearrangement joins TRBV20-1 to TRBJ2-3; 13 nucleotides match TRBD2. This CDR3 spans 15 amino acids. V shed 6 bases and J 4 bases; nucleotides not matched to a gene: 7. Per the germline V gene, CDR1 is DFQATT and CDR2 is SNEGSKA (reference sequence). CDR3 coding DNA: TGCAGTGCCCAGATACTAGCGGGGGGGCCAGATACGCAGTATTTT. Translating it yields CSAQILAGGPDTQYF.

The V and J genes are TRBV4-1 and TRBJ1-1; D may be TRBD1 (6 bases). Germline lookup yields CDR1 MGHRA and CDR2 YSYEKL. V was cut by 4 bases and J by 5 bases, with 11 bases left in between. CDR3 length equals 13 residues. The CDR3 coding sequence is TGCGCCAGCAGCCTTTGGACAGAGACTGAAGCTTTCTTT. Translated, it gives CASSLWTETEAFF.

Here the CDR3 DNA reads TGTGCCAGCAGCACGACAGGGGTTACTGAAAAACTGTTTTTT. This encodes CASSTTGVTEKLFF. The chain employs TRBV7-8 and TRBJ1-4; 8 nucleotides line up with TRBD1. CDR1 and CDR2 (germline): SGHVS, FQNEAQ. V trimming: 5 bases; J trimming: 7 bases; junction bases outside the gene matches: 6. The CDR3 runs to 14 residues.

The V call is TRBV20-1, the J call TRBJ2-3, with D hard to call. The length of the CDR3 is 16 residues. Trimming stripped 2 bases from V and 5 bases from J, with 20 bases between. Germline V lookup: CDR1 DFQATT, CDR2 SNEGSKA (reference sequence). CDR3 sequence: CSARIRKKIFGDTQYF. The DNA for the CDR3 is TGCAGTGCTAGAATCAGAAAAAAGATATTTGGAGATACGCAGTATTTT.

The CDR3 here is CASGSIRSYEQYF. Here the CDR3 DNA reads TGTGCCAGCGGGTCCATCCGTTCCTACGAGCAGTACTTC. The gene calls are TRBV11-2 and TRBJ2-7; D gene uncertain. Germline V lookup: CDR1 SGHAT, CDR2 FQNNGV. This CDR3 region has 13 residues. Trimming cost V 8 bases and J 1 base, with 12 bases left between them.

This chain connects TRBV25-1 to TRBJ1-1; D is unresolved. Germline CDR1 reads MGHDK; CDR2 reads SYGVNS. The CDR3 is made up of 13 amino acids. Trimming cost V 1 base and J 6 bases, with 9 bases left between them. The CDR3 reads CASSEFLTAEAFF. CDR3 in DNA: TGTGCCAGCAGTGAATTCTTAACAGCTGAAGCTTTCTTT.

This clonotype was observed a few times. The rearrangement uses TRBV20-1 and TRBJ1-1; 7 bases fit TRBD1. This CDR3 is built from 13 residues. Per germline, CDR1 DFQATT and CDR2 SNEGSKA (reference sequence). Germline trimming cut 6 bases from V and 5 bases from J; bases unmatched to any gene: 9. This CDR3 is CSADTGVLTEAFF. The CDR3 DNA reads TGCAGTGCCGACACAGGGGTTCTGACTGAAGCTTTCTTT.

The chain links TRBV29-1 to TRBJ2-4; 7 nucleotides align to TRBD1. Per the germline V gene, CDR1 is SQVTM and CDR2 is ANQGSEA. The CDR3 totals 13 residues. The trim removed 7 bases at V and 7 bases at J, leaving 10 bases unmatched. CDR3 residues: CSALQGSGNIQYF. The DNA for the CDR3 is TGCAGCGCCCTACAGGGGTCCGGGAACATTCAGTACTTC.

This clonotype was found a few times. The chain couples TRBV20-1 to TRBJ1-1; no definite D call. From germline, CDR1 is DFQATT and CDR2 SNEGSKA (reference sequence). This CDR3 is 14 amino acids long. V lost 6 bases and J 1 base, leaving 15 bases between the germline ends. This CDR3 reads CSAQKQGPNTEAFF. CDR3 DNA: TGCAGTGCCCAAAAACAAGGACCGAACACTGAAGCTTTCTTT.

This clonotype was seen only a few times. The rearrangement joins TRBV4-1 to TRBJ1-2; D is unclear. CDR3 length: 15 residues. The germline gives CDR1 MGHRA, CDR2 YSYEKL. V was clipped by 0 bases and J by 4 bases, with 12 bases between them. This CDR3 is CASSQDSNGRYGYTF. CDR3 coding DNA: TGCGCCAGCAGCCAAGATAGCAATGGACGCTATGGCTACACCTTC.

This chain uses TRBV11-2 with TRBJ1-2, with D possibly TRBD1 on 5 matching bases. The CDR3 runs 16 residues. Germline assignment: CDR1 SGHAT and CDR2 FQNNGV. Trimming cost V 1 base and J 4 bases, with 16 bases left between them. CDR3 region: CASSLGRDSSIYGYTF. CDR3 nucleotide sequence: TGTGCCAGCAGCTTAGGGCGGGACTCTTCCATCTATGGCTACACCTTC.

This clonotype came up a few times. The rearrangement uses TRBV3-1 and TRBJ1-4; D is ambiguous. With 3 bases removed from V and 11 bases from J, the gap between germline ends came to 13 bases. The CDR3 is made up of 13 amino acids. Germline lookup yields CDR1 LGHDT and CDR2 YNNKEL (reference sequence). Here the CDR3 reads CASSQDVLGKLFF. DNA of the CDR3: TGTGCCAGCAGCCAGGACGTCCTGGGGAAACTGTTTTTT.

This chain connects TRBV7-2 to TRBJ2-3, with 8 nucleotides matching TRBD2. This CDR3 region has 15 residues. Trimming took 1 base from V and 2 from J; bases not matched to a gene: 2. Germline lookup yields CDR1 SGHTA and CDR2 FQGNSA. The CDR3 protein is CASSLVAGFTDTQYF. The CDR3 DNA reads TGTGCCAGCAGCTTAGTAGCGGGATTCACAGATACGCAGTATTTT.

The sample holds a few counts of this clonotype. The chain recombines TRBV5-1 with TRBJ1-1; 7 bases agree with TRBD1. The CDR3 is 12 amino acids. Germline V gene lookup returns CDR1 SGHRS and CDR2 YFSETQ. V lost 3 bases to trimming and J lost 13 bases; unmatched junction nucleotides: 9. CDR3 bases: TGCGCCAGCAGCTCTGACAGGGAGTCTAGTTTCTTT. Encoded protein: CASSSDRESSFF.

This clonotype was observed at least ten times. V is TRBV15 and J is TRBJ1-1, with D perhaps matching TRBD1 (6 bases). This CDR3 region has 15 residues. Germline CDR1 is LNHNV and CDR2 is YYDKDF (reference sequence). V was trimmed by 2 bases and J by 5 bases, leaving 15 bases between them. The CDR3 bases are TGTGCCACCAGCAGACCCCGGGGGCGAGATACTGAAGCTTTCTTT. Its protein product is CATSRPRGRDTEAFF.